This TCR beta chain originates from a study of regulatory T cells in long-lasting Graves disease. Study results and limitations: New patients shared 950 to 1,000 public clonotypes, fewer than the approximately 2,500 shared by persistent patients.

Time point of the sample: persistent/refractory GD, antithyroid drugs over 5 years with positive TRAb. PBMC-derived RNA was used for the TCR library. iRepertoire HTBI primers and Arm-PCR of CDR3 regions built TCR beta libraries. Each CDR3 protein is one row after TCRdb ran MiXCR on the multiplex PCR reads. The sample carries 400,000 to 450,000 distinct CDR3 sequences, about a quarter recorded once. Regarding this clonotype: The antigen is undetermined.

Trimming removed 8 bases at V and 7 bases at J, with 28 bases between. Germline CDR1 SEHNR, CDR2 FQNEAQ (reference sequence). The CDR3 sequence is 17 residues long. The TCR sequence derives from a female donor with Graves disease. The J gene is TRBJ2-3, the V gene TRBV7-9; possibly TRBD2 for D (6 bases). This sample comprised peripheral blood mononuclear cells (PBMCs), obtained when the disease was refractory, from a patient treated with antithyroid drugs. The CDR3 nucleotides read TGTGCCAGCGAGTCCCCCAGGAGGGAGGTGACCGGGAATACGCAGTATTTT. Its translation is CASESPRREVTGNTQYF.